Sequencing of this T cell receptor beta chain was carried out in a study of cytomegalovirus exposure and HLA in healthy donors. Clones were read by immunoSEQ multiplex PCR, and TCRdb kept only the in-frame ones, dropping some. The data hold around 150,000 clones, with 70% to 85% observed a single time. This clone was seen a handful of times. The CDR3 has 16 residues. Germline lookup yields CDR1 SGHRS and CDR2 YFSETQ. J gave up 4 bases and V 3 bases, and 8 bases lay outside the gene matches. This clonotype originated in a man under 40 in good health and CMV-seropositive. The rearrangement joins TRBV5-1 to TRBJ2-1, with TRBD2 matching 9 bases. Specimen: PBMCs. The CDR3 loop is CASSWEAREGYNEQFF. CDR3 sequence (DNA): TGCGCCAGCAGCTGGGAGGCGCGGGAGGGGTACAATGAGCAGTTCTTC. The full variable domain, its missing parts supplied by reference TRBV5-1 and TRBJ2-1, is KAGVTQTPRYLIKTRGQQVTLSCSPISGHRSVSWYQQTPGQGLQFLFEYFSETQRNKGNFPGRFSGRQFSNSRSEMNVSTLELGDSALYLCASSWEAREGYNEQFFGPGTRLTVL.